The rows below give T cell receptor beta chains drawn from one sample of a study of blood T cell repertoires in COVID-19. TCRdb keeps only in-frame clones here, not all; method: immunoSEQ multiplex PCR. The sample holds around 45,000 clones, around 85% seen once. The material sequenced was peripheral blood. The source of these receptors is a human donor in a cohort sampled during active COVID-19. Each CDR3 is given with its conserved first and last residue. The D gene is left open where the match is weak. Clone size, where shown, is once, few, many, or a class for clones that have expanded.

>TRBJ2-5|TRBD2|.|TRBV11-1
CASSLSGGAAETQYF
TGTGCCAGCAGCCTCAGCGGGGGGGCCGCGGAGACCCAGTACTTC
>TRBJ1-6|.|medium-sized|TRBV10-1
CASRSSYNSPLHF
TGCGCCAGCAGGAGCTCCTATAATTCACCCCTCCACTTT
>TRBJ1-1|TRBD1|.|TRBV5-4
CASSLAGQDTEAFF
TGTGCCAGCAGCTTGGCCGGACAGGACACTGAAGCTTTCTTT
>TRBJ2-1|.|.|TRBV4-3
CASSHNPSGYNEQFF
TGCGCCAGCAGCCACAATCCCTCAGGATACAATGAGCAGTTCTTC
>TRBJ2-4|.|.|TRBV3-1/TRBV3-2
CAHSGGAGYRQCSKNIQYF
TGTGCCCATTCGGGGGGCGCGGGTTACCGACAGTGTTCCAAAAACATTCAGTACTTC
>TRBJ2-1|.|.|TRBV9
CASSVEGISYNEQFF
TGTGCCAGCAGCGTAGAGGGGATATCCTACAATGAGCAGTTCTTC
>TRBJ1-5|.|.|TRBV16
CASSSTGQPQHF
TGTGCCAGCAGTTCAACGGGGCAGCCCCAGCATTTT
>TRBJ1-4|.|.|TRBV5-4
CASSLLDSNEKLFF
TGTGCCAGCAGCTTGTTGGACAGCAATGAAAAACTGTTTTTT
>TRBJ2-3|TRBD2|.|TRBV5-4
CASSRRSGGTDTQYF
TGTGCCAGCAGCAGGCGTAGCGGGGGCACAGATACGCAGTATTTT
>TRBJ2-7|.|.|TRBV28
CASSRLLTSYEQYF
TGTGCCAGCAGCCGACTCCTCACCTCCTACGAGCAGTACTTC
>TRBJ1-2|TRBD1|.|TRBV4-2
CASSQEDRVYGYTF
TGTGCCAGCAGCCAAGAGGACAGGGTCTATGGCTACACCTTC
>TRBJ1-1|.|.|TRBV28
CASSFIVNTEAFF
TGTGCCAGCAGTTTCATAGTGAACACTGAAGCTTTCTTT
>TRBJ1-5|TRBD1|few|TRBV27
CASSFGGGGEPQHF
TGTGCCAGCAGTTTTGGAGGGGGCGGGGAGCCCCAGCATTTT
>TRBJ2-6|TRBD1|.|TRBV5-8
CASSSTGGAGANVLTF
TGTGCCAGCAGCTCGACAGGGGGCGCTGGGGCCAACGTCCTGACTTTC
>TRBJ1-6|TRBD1|.|TRBV27
CASSLGTGVNSPLHF
TGTGCCAGCAGTTTAGGGACAGGGGTAAATTCACCCCTCCACTTT
>TRBJ1-2|.|.|TRBV6-4
CASSDSSGISGYTF
TGTGCCAGCAGTGACTCGAGCGGGATAAGTGGCTACACCTTC
>TRBJ1-5|.|.|TRBV9
CASSVDSYNQPQHF
TGTGCCAGCAGCGTGGACAGCTACAATCAGCCCCAGCATTTT
>TRBJ1-4|TRBD1|.|TRBV30
CAWSAGQASNEKLFF
TGTGCCTGGAGTGCCGGACAGGCAAGCAATGAAAAACTGTTTTTT
>TRBJ1-3|TRBD1|.|TRBV19
CASTVGQDVNTIYF
TGTGCCAGTACCGTCGGACAGGACGTAAACACCATATATTTT
>TRBJ1-3|.|.|TRBV11-3
CASSGAGSGNTIYF
TGTGCCAGCAGCGGGGCAGGGTCTGGAAACACCATATATTTT
>TRBJ1-2|.|.|TRBV6-5
CATHGTRAKDYGYTF
TGTGCCACCCACGGAACCAGGGCCAAAGATTATGGCTACACCTTC
>TRBJ2-1|.|.|TRBV3-1/TRBV3-2
CATGGPGNEQFF
TGTGCCACCGGGGGGCCGGGGAATGAGCAGTTCTTC
>TRBJ1-2|.|.|TRBV5-1
CASSPNADGYTF
TGCGCCAGCAGCCCCAACGCGGATGGCTACACCTTC
>TRBJ2-3|.|.|TRBV7-8
CASSYSSTQYF
TGTGCCAGCAGCTATTCCTCTACGCAGTATTTT
>TRBJ2-5|.|.|TRBV18
CASSPYSDSQETQYF
TGTGCCAGCTCACCTTACTCCGACAGCCAAGAGACCCAGTACTTC
>TRBJ1-1|TRBD1|.|TRBV6-1
CASSDNPAAGGFTEAFF
TGTGCCAGCAGTGATAACCCCGCCGCAGGGGGGTTTACTGAAGCTTTCTTT
>TRBJ1-3|.|.|TRBV6-1
CASSEVSGLSSGNTIYF
TGTGCCAGCAGTGAGGTATCCGGACTGAGCTCTGGAAACACCATATATTTT
>TRBJ1-4|TRBD1|.|TRBV5-4
CASSLDQGGQGKLFF
TGTGCCAGCAGCTTGGACCAGGGGGGCCAGGGAAAACTGTTTTTT
>TRBJ1-1|.|.|TRBV19
CASSYGRMEAFF
TGTGCCAGTAGTTACGGGAGGATGGAAGCTTTCTTT
>TRBJ1-4|.|.|TRBV3-1/TRBV3-2
CASSFESEKLFF
TGTGCCAGCAGCTTTGAGAGTGAAAAACTGTTTTTT
>TRBJ1-2|TRBD1|.|TRBV25-1
CASSSPGTGGGNGYTF
TGTGCCAGCAGTAGCCCCGGGACAGGGGGTGGGAATGGCTACACCTTC
>TRBJ2-3|TRBD2|.|TRBV9
CASSAGGPPTDTQYF
TGTGCCAGCAGCGCGGGGGGGCCCCCCACAGATACGCAGTATTTT
>TRBJ2-7|.|.|TRBV27
CASSFRGTETYEQYF
TGTGCCAGCAGTTTCCGGGGGACAGAAACCTACGAGCAGTACTTC
>TRBJ1-4|.|.|TRBV5-4
CASSFPPGRLFF
TGTGCCAGCAGCTTCCCCCCCGGGAGACTGTTTTTT
>TRBJ2-1|TRBD2|.|TRBV12-3/TRBV12-4
CASTRTSAGEQFF
TGTGCCAGCACCCGGACTAGCGCGGGTGAGCAGTTCTTC
>TRBJ1-1|TRBD1|.|TRBV5-4
CASSPAPGQGSHTEAFF
TGTGCCAGCAGCCCCGCTCCGGGACAGGGGAGCCACACTGAAGCTTTCTTT